A selection of T cell receptor beta chains follows, all from one sample in a study of CD8+CD57+ T cells in acquired aplastic anemia. A single record per CDR3 protein comes from TCRdb applying MiXCR to the reads. The sample has around 51,000 distinct CDR3 sequences, approximately 72% seen once. The source material was sorted CD4+, CD8+, or CD8+CD57+ T cells (not recorded which) from PBMCs. The receptors here all came from a human donor in good health, serving as a control. Each CDR3 is given with its conserved first and last residue. Fields, in order: D gene, V gene, J gene, clone size, CDR3 DNA, CDR3 protein. The D gene is left open where the match is weak. Size is omitted from some rows. Given values are once, few, many or a class for expanded clones.

>NA|TRBV29-1|TRBJ1-1|NA
TGCAGCGTTGACCGGTGGGGCGCGACTGAAGCTTTCTTT
CSVDRWGATEAFF
>NA|TRBV15|TRBJ2-7|NA
TGTGCCACCAGCAGAGCTGCCGGCCTCGGGTACGAGCAGTACTTC
CATSRAAGLGYEQYF
>TRBD1|TRBV6-1|TRBJ1-6|many
TGTGCCAGCAGTGAAGCTTACGACAGGGGTAATTCACCCCTCCACTTT
CASSEAYDRGNSPLHF
>TRBD2|TRBV20-1|TRBJ2-1|NA
TGTAGTGCTAGAGGACTAGCGGACTACAATGAGCAGTTCTTC
CSARGLADYNEQFF
>NA|TRBV9|TRBJ2-2|once
TGTGCCAGCAGCGTCGTTGAGCCCGGGGAGCTGTTTTTT
CASSVVEPGELFF
>NA|TRBV5-5|TRBJ1-1|NA
TGTGCCAGCAGCCAAGGGCCTCCGAACACTGAAGCTTTCTTT
CASSQGPPNTEAFF
>TRBD1|TRBV6-5|TRBJ2-7|NA
TGTGCCAGCAGTTACAGGGGGCAGAACGAGCAGTACTTC
CASSYRGQNEQYF
>NA|TRBV10-3|TRBJ1-1|NA
TGTGCCATCAGTGAGTCCGGCGTGAACACTGAAGCTTTCTTT
CAISESGVNTEAFF
>NA|TRBV24-1|TRBJ2-3|NA
TGTGCCACCAGTCTTAGTGGCACAGATACGCAGTATTTT
CATSLSGTDTQYF
>TRBD1|TRBV7-7|TRBJ2-1|NA
TGTGCCAGCACTTCACAGGGGGCAGGCTACAATGAGCAGTTCTTC
CASTSQGAGYNEQFF
>NA|TRBV4-3|TRBJ1-1|NA
TGCGCCAGCAGCCAAGGCAGGGTCGGTAGAGCTTTCTTT
CASSQGRVGRAFF
>TRBD2|TRBV29-1|TRBJ2-1|few
TGCAGCGTGGCCGGGACTAGCTATTACAATGAGCAGTTCTTC
CSVAGTSYYNEQFF
>NA|TRBV20-1|TRBJ2-7|medium-sized
TGCAGTACCACTACGGGGGAGGCCGGCGAGCAGTACTTC
CSTTTGEAGEQYF
>NA|TRBV10-3|TRBJ2-2|NA
TGTGCCATCAGTGAGTCAGCGGCCGGCACCGGGGAGCTGTTTTTT
CAISESAAGTGELFF
>NA|TRBV29-1|TRBJ2-7|NA
TGCAGCGTTGGTCGTGCCTCGGGGGACGACGAGCAGTACTTC
CSVGRASGDDEQYF
>NA|TRBV7-9|TRBJ2-7|NA
TGTGCCAGCAGCTTGAAGATTTGGGGGCTCAAGGGGTTC
CASSLKIWGLKGF
>TRBD2|TRBV20-1|TRBJ2-3|NA
TGCAGTGTCCCCCCCAGCGGGAGGGCCGCAGATACGCAGTATTTT
CSVPPSGRAADTQYF
>TRBD1|TRBV6-1|TRBJ1-6|many
TGTGCCAGTGGGACCGGGACAGGGGGTTCACCCCTCCACTTT
CASGTGTGGSPLHF
>NA|TRBV19|TRBJ2-3|NA
TGTGCCAGTAGTCCAGCAGACACAGATACGCAGTATTTT
CASSPADTDTQYF
>NA|TRBV12-3/TRBV12-4|TRBJ2-2|once
TGTGCCAGCAGTTTATACAGGACCGGGGAGCTGTTTTTT
CASSLYRTGELFF
>TRBD1|TRBV5-1|TRBJ2-7|NA
TGCGCCAGCAGCCCCGGACAGGTGGGCTACGAGCAGTACTTC
CASSPGQVGYEQYF
>NA|TRBV10-3|TRBJ2-3|NA
TGTGCCAGCAGGGGAAACACAGATACGCAGTATTTT
CASRGNTDTQYF
>TRBD2|TRBV28|TRBJ2-1|many
TGTGCCAGCAGTTTCCAACTAGCGAGCTCCTACAATGAGCAGTTCTTC
CASSFQLASSYNEQFF
>TRBD2|TRBV5-1|TRBJ2-7|NA
TGCGCCAGCGGGACTAGCGGGGGAATCGAGCAGTACTTC
CASGTSGGIEQYF
>NA|TRBV29-1|TRBJ1-3|NA
TGCAGCGTTGTCTCTGGAAACACCATATATTTT
CSVVSGNTIYF
>TRBD1|TRBV10-3|TRBJ2-7|once
TGTGCCATCAGTGAGTGGTCCGGGACAGGGGGCTACGAGCAGTACTTC
CAISEWSGTGGYEQYF
>TRBD1|TRBV29-1|TRBJ1-2|NA
TGCAGCGTTGATTGGGACAGGTTTTCAGCTAACTATGGCTACACCTTC
CSVDWDRFSANYGYTF
>TRBD1|TRBV15|TRBJ1-2|NA
TGTGCCACCAGCAACTACCCGGTGGGGACAGGGGCGATGAAGGGTGGCTACACCTTC
CATSNYPVGTGAMKGGYTF
>NA|TRBV2|TRBJ2-5|NA
TGTGCCAGCAGTGAAGCCCAGGGCCTGCTGGGGACCCAGTACTTC
CASSEAQGLLGTQYF
>TRBD2|TRBV29-1|TRBJ2-1|NA
TGCACCGCGTCGGGGGGGCGGGATGAGCAGTTCTTC
CTASGGRDEQFF
>NA|TRBV19|TRBJ2-1|many
TGTGCCAGTAGCGGGCTGAGCTCCTACAATGAGCAGTTCTTC
CASSGLSSYNEQFF
>NA|TRBV2|TRBJ1-1|NA
TGTGCCAGCAGTGAGACCCAGACTGAAGCTTTCTTT
CASSETQTEAFF
>NA|TRBV14|TRBJ1-4|NA
TGTGCCAGCACCCCATTGGAGTTTACAACTAATGAAAAACTGTTTTTT
CASTPLEFTTNEKLFF
>TRBD1|TRBV10-3|TRBJ2-3|NA
TGTGCCTACCTGGGGAGGGACAGGGCAGATACGCAGTATTTT
CAYLGRDRADTQYF
>NA|TRBV19|TRBJ1-2|NA
TGTGCCAGTAGTTTCGCGACCGGCTACATCTTC
CASSFATGYIF
>NA|TRBV7-6|TRBJ1-2|NA
TGTGCCAGCAGCCTAGGTCCCTCGGGCTACACCTTC
CASSLGPSGYTF
>NA|TRBV29-1|TRBJ2-5|NA
TGCAGCGTCCGGACGGGGCAGGGCGGTGAGACCCAGTACTTC
CSVRTGQGGETQYF
>NA|TRBV29-1|TRBJ2-3|NA
TGCAGCGTTGGGCGGACTAGCACAGATACGCAGTATTTT
CSVGRTSTDTQYF
>TRBD2|TRBV10-2|TRBJ2-7|NA
TGCGCCAGCAGTGAGGGCGGGAGGTCGTGGGAGCAGTACTTC
CASSEGGRSWEQYF
>NA|TRBV7-9|TRBJ1-2|NA
TGTGCCAGTAGTATGGAGGAGTATGGCTACACCTTC
CASSMEEYGYTF
>TRBD1|TRBV15|TRBJ1-1|NA
TGTGCCACCAGAAGAGGACAGGGGAACACTGAAACTTTCTTT
CATRRGQGNTETFF
>TRBD1|TRBV2|TRBJ1-2|NA
TGTGCCAGCAGTGAAGGGTACAGGGGGGATTCGGGTGGCTACACCTTC
CASSEGYRGDSGGYTF
>NA|TRBV11-3|TRBJ2-1|NA
TGTGCCAGCGGGAGTGGTCACAATGAGCAGTTCTTC
CASGSGHNEQFF
>NA|TRBV7-9|TRBJ1-3|NA
TGTGCCAGCAGCCTATCGACGGCACGAAACACCATATATTTT
CASSLSTARNTIYF
>NA|TRBV2|TRBJ2-7|NA
TGTGCCAGCAGTGCCGACGTCGTGAGCTCCTACGAGCAGTACTTC
CASSADVVSSYEQYF
>TRBD1|TRBV19|TRBJ2-3|once
TGTGCCAGTAGTTTACGAAGGACAGGGGGTCCAGATACGCAGTATTTT
CASSLRRTGGPDTQYF
>NA|TRBV7-2|TRBJ2-7|few
TGTGCCAGCAGCTTAGGCAGGGAGTACGAGCAGTACTTC
CASSLGREYEQYF
>TRBD1|TRBV20-1|TRBJ1-2|NA
TGCAGTGCGTCCGGGACAGGGGCGAAACAATACTATGGCTACACCTTC
CSASGTGAKQYYGYTF
>NA|TRBV7-9|TRBJ1-1|NA
TGTGCCAGCAGTCTACCAAGCCTCACTGGAGCTTTCTTT
CASSLPSLTGAFF
>TRBD1|TRBV28|TRBJ1-1|many
TGTGCCAGCAGTCCATACAGGGGGACTGAAGCTTTCTTT
CASSPYRGTEAFF
>NA|TRBV24-1|TRBJ1-5|medium-sized
TGTGCCACCCCCGACCAGCGGACGGTAAGCAATCAGCCCCAGCATTTT
CATPDQRTVSNQPQHF